This record concerns one T cell receptor (beta chain) sequence. This clone appeared a single time. Its specific antigen is unknown. No per-base quality is available; no much larger clone lies one base away. The data originate from a study of T cell changes during pregnancy in multiple sclerosis (dated by TCRdb to between 2017 and 2020). Looking at the study overall: The study examined how the T cell repertoire changed over the course of pregnancy in women with multiple sclerosis.

To prepare the library, the immunoSEQ multiplex PCR assay was applied. This is the immuneACCESS table as TCRdb keeps it, with only in-frame sequences that have V and J called. A part of the clones is gone; compared with another copy, unresolved V genes explain less than half, and the rest is unexplained. The sample profile shows around 79,000 clones; around 90% of them were found once. Of the sample, more than 0.45% is held by the ten largest clones. The sequencing used CD4+ T cells from peripheral blood mononuclear cells, collected in the second trimester of pregnancy. The source of this sequence is a female donor with multiple sclerosis, enrolled in a pregnancy study.

Here the CDR3 is given as CAWSVRDSFYGYTF. The nucleotide sequence reads as follows: TGTGCCTGGAGTGTACGGGACAGCTTCTATGGCTACACCTTC. Recombination linked TRBV30 to TRBJ1-2, with 7 junctional bases fitting TRBD1. Spanning cysteine to phenylalanine, the CDR3 consists of 14 amino acids. Just the 42-base CDR3 DNA is kept, in frame starting at base 1. V is cut back by 0 bases and J by 4 bases, with 5 bases in the junction unmatched. According to the germline V gene (reference sequence), CDR1 reads GTSNPN and CDR2 reads SVGIG.